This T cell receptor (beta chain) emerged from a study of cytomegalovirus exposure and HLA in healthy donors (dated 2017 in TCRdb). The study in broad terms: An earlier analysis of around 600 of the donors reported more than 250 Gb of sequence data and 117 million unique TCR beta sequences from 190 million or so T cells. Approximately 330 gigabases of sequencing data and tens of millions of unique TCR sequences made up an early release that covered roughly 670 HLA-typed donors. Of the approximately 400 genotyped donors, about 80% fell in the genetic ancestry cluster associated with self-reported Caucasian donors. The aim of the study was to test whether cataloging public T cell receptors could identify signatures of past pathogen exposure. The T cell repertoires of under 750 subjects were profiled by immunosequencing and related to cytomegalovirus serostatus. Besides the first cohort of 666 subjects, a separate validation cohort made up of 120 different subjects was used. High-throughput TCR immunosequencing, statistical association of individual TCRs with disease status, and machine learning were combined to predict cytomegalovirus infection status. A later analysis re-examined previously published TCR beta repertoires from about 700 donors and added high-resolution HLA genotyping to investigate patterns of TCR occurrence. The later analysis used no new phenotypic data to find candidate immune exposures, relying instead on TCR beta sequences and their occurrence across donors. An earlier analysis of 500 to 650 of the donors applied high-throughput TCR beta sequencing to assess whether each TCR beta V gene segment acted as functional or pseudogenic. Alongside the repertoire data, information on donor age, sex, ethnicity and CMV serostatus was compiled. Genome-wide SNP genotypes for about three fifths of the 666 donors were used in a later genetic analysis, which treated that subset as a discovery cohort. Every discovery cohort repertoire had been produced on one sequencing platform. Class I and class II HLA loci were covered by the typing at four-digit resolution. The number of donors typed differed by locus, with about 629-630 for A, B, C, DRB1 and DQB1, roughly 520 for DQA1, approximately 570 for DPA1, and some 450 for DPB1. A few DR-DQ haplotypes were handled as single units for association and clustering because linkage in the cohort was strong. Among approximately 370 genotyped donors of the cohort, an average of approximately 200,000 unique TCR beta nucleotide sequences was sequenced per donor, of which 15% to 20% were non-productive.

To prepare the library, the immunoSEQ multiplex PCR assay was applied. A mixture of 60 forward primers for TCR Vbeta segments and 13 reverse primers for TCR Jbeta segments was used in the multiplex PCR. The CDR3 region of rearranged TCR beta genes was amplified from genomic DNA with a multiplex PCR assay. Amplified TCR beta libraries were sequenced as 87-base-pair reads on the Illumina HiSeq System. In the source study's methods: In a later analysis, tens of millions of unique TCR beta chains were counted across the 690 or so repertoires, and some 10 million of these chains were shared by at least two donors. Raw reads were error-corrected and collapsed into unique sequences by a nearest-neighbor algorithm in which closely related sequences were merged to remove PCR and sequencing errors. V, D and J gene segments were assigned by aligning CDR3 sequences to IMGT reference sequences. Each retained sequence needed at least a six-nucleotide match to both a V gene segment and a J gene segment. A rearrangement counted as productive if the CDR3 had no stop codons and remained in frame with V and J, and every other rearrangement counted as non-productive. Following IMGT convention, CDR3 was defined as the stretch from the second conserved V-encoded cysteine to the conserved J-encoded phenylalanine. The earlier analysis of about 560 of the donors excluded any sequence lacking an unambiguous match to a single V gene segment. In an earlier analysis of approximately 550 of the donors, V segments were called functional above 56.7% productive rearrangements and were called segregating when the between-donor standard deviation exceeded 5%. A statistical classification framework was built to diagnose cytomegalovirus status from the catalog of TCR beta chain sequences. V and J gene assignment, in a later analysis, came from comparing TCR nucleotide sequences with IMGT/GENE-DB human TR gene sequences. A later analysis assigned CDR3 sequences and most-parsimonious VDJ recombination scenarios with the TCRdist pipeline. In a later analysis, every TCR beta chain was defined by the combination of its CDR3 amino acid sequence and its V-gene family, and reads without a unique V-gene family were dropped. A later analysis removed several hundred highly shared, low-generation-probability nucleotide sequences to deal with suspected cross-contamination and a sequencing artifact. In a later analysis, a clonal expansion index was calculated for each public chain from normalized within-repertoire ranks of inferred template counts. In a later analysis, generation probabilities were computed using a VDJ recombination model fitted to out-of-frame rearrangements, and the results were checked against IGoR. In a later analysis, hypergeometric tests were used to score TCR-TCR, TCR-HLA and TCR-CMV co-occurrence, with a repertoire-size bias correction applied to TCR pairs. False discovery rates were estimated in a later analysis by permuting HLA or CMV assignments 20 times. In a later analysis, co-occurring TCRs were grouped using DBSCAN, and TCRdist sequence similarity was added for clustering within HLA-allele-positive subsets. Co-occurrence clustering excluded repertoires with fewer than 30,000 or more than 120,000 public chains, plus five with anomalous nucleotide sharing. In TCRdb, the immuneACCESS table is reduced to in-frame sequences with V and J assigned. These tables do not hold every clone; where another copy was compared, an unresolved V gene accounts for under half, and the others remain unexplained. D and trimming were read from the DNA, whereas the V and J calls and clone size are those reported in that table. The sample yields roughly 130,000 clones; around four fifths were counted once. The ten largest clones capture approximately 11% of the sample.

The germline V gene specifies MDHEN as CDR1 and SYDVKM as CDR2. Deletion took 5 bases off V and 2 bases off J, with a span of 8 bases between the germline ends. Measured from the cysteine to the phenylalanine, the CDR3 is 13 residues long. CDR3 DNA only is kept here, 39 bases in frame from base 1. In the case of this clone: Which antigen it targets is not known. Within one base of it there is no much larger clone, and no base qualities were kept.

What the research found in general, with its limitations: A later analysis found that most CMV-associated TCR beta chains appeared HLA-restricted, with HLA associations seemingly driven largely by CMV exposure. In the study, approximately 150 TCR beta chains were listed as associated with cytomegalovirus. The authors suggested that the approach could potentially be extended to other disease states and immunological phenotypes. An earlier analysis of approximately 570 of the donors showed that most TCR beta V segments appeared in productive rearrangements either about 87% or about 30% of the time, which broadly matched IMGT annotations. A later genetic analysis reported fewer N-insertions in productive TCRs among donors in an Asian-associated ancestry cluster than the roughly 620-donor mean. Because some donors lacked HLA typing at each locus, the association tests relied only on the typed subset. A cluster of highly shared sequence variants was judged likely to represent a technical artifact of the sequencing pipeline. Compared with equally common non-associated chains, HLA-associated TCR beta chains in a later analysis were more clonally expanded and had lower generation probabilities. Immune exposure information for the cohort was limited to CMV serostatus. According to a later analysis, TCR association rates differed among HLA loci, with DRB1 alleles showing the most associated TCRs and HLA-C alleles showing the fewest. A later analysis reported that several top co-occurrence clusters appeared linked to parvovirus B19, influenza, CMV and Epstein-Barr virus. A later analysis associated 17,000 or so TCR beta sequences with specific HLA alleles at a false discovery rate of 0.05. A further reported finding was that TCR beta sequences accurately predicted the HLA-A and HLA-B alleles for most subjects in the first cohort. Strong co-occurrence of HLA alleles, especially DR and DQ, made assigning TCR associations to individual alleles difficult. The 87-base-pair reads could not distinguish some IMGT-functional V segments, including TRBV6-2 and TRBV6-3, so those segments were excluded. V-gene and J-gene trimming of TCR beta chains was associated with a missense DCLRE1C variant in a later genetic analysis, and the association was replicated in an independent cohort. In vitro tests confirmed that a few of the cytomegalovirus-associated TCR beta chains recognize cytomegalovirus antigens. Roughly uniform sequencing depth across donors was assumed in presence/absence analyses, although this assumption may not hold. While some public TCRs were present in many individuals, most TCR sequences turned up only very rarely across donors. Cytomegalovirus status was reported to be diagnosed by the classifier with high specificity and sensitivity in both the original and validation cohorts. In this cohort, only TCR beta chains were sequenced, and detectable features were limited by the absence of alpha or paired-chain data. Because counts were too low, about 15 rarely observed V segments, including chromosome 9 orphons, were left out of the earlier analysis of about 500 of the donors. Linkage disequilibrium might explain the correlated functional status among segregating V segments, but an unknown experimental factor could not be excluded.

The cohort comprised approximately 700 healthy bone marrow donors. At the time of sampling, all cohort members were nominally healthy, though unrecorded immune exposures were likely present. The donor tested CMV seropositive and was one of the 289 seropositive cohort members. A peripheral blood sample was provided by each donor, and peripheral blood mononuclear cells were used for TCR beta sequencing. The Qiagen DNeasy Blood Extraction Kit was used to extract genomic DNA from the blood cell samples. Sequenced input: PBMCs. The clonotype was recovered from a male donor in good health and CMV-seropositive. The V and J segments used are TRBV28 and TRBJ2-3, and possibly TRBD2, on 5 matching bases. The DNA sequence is TGTGCCAGCAGTCCGGAGGTCACAGATACGCAGTATTTT. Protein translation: CASSPEVTDTQYF.